The clone carrying this T cell receptor (beta chain) has only a few counts. These data are taken from a study of blood T cell repertoires in COVID-19. Study details: T cells, B-cell-depleted T cells, or PBMCs provided the cDNA or gDNA that served as material.

After removal of 3 bases from V and 4 bases from J, the junction contained 7 bases not matched to a gene. Germline CDR1 SGHTA, CDR2 FQGNSA. The CDR3 runs 15 residues. Original data processing: Reference gene primer amplification gave nucleated cell count estimates. Here immunoSEQ multiplex PCR was the method, and the copy in TCRdb shows in-frame clones only, minus some. The V and J calls and clone size were taken over from that table, and D and trimming were inferred from the DNA. The sample lists 80,000 or so clones; more than 80% were seen once. The V gene is TRBV7-2, the J gene TRBJ1-2; 8 bases are a match to TRBD1. The sample comprised peripheral blood. This TCR derives from a woman aged 70-85 years with acute or convalescent COVID-19. In DNA, the CDR3 is TGTGCCAGCAGCTTCAGCCAGGGGGCAGGCTATGGCTACACCTTC. Translation gives CASSFSQGAGYGYTF.